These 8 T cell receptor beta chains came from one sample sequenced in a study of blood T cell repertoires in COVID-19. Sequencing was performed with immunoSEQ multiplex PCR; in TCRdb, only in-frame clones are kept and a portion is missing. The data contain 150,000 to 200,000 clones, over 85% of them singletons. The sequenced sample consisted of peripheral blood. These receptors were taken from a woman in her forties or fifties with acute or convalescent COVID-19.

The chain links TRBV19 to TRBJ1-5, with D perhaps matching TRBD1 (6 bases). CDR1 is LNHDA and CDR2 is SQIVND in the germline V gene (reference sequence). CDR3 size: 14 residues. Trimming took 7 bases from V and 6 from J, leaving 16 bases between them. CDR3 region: CASTITGTGQPQHF. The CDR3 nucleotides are TGTGCCAGTACGATAACAGGGACGGGTCAGCCCCAGCATTTT. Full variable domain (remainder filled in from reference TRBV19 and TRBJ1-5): DGGITQSPKYLFRKEGQNVTLSCEQNLNHDAMYWYRQDPGQGLRLIYYSQIVNDFQKGDIAEGYSVSREKKESFPLTVTSAQKNPTAFYLCASTITGTGQPQHFGDGTRLSIL.

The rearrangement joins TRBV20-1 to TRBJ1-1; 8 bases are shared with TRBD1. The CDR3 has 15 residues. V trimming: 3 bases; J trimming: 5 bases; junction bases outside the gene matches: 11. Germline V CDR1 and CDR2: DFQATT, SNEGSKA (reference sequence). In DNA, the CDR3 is TGCAGTGCTAGTTTCAGGGGGCAGAGCACGACTGAAGCTTTCTTT. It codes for CSASFRGQSTTEAFF.

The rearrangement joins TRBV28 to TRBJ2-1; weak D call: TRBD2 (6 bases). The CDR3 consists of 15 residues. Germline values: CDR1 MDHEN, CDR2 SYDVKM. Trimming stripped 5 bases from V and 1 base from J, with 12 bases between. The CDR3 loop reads CASSPQGGSYNEQFF. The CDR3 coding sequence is TGTGCCAGCAGTCCCCAGGGAGGTTCCTACAATGAGCAGTTCTTC.

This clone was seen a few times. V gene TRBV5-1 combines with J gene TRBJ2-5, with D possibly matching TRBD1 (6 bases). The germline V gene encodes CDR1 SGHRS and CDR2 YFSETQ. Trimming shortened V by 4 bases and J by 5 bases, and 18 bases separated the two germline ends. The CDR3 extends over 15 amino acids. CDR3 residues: CASSRNRVSAETQYF. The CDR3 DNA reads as TGCGCCAGCAGCAGAAACAGGGTGTCGGCGGAGACCCAGTACTTC. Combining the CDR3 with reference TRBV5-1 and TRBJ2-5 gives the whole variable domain KAGVTQTPRYLIKTRGQQVTLSCSPISGHRSVSWYQQTPGQGLQFLFEYFSETQRNKGNFPGRFSGRQFSNSRSEMNVSTLELGDSALYLCASSRNRVSAETQYFGPGTRLLVL.

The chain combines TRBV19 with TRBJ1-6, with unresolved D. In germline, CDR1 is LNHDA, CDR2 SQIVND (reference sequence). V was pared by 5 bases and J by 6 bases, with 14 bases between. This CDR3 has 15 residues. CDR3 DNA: TGTGCCAGTAGTTTTGAGTTGCGAGTTAATTCACCCCTCCACTTT. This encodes CASSFELRVNSPLHF.

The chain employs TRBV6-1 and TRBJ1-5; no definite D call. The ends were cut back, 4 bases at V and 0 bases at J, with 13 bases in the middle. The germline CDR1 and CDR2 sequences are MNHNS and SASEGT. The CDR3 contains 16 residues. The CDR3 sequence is CASSGLHKNSNQPQHF. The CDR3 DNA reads TGTGCCAGCAGTGGATTACACAAGAATAGCAATCAGCCCCAGCATTTT.

This CDR3 reads CAWTKGAGLYEQYF. CDR3 nucleotides: TGTGCCTGGACCAAGGGGGCTGGCCTCTACGAGCAGTACTTC. This chain joins TRBV30 and TRBJ2-7; 7 bases fit TRBD1. Germline CDR1 and CDR2: GTSNPN and SVGIG (reference sequence). This CDR3 is built from 14 residues. J lost 3 bases, V lost 4 bases, and 9 bases had no gene match. Filled out from reference TRBV30 and TRBJ2-7, the complete variable domain reads SQTIHQWPATLVQPVGSPLSLECTVEGTSNPNLYWYRQAAGRGLQLLFYSVGIGQISSEVPQNLSASRPQDRQFILSSKKLLLSDSGFYLCAWTKGAGLYEQYFGPGTRLTVT.

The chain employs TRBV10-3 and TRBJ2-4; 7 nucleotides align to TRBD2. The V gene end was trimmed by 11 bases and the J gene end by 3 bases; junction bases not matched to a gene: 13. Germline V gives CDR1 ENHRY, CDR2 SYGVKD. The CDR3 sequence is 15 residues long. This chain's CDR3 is CAAGFTGGLKNIQYF. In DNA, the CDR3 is TGTGCCGCAGGTTTTACGGGAGGCCTCAAAAACATTCAGTACTTC.